The 24 T cell receptor beta chains in this list originate from one sample, sequenced in a study of metastatic and nonmetastatic thyroid tumors. TCRdb redid the clone calls on the PCR reads using MiXCR. This table has 15,000 to 20,000 clones, roughly 22% appearing once. Prior to thyroid surgery, none of the patients had received any treatment. Sequences were obtained from adjacent normal tissue. Every receptor here comes from a female donor with papillary thyroid cancer or a benign thyroid nodule (not recorded which). Some clones in this sample may be carry-over from other donors' samples.

The genes are TRBV7-2 and TRBJ2-7, with 11 bases lining up with TRBD2. Trimming at V came to 5 bases and at J to 0 bases, leaving 3 bases not matched to a gene. Per germline, CDR1 SGHTA and CDR2 FQGNSA. The CDR3 runs to 15 residues. CDR3 in DNA: TGTGCCAGCAGCCTGGGACTAGCGGTCTCCTACGAGCAGTACTTC. Amino acid sequence: CASSLGLAVSYEQYF. The whole variable domain, remainder taken from reference TRBV7-2 and TRBJ2-7, is GAGVSQSPSNKVTEKGKDVELRCDPISGHTALYWYRQSLGQGLEFLIYFQGNSAPDKSGLPSDRFSAERTGGSVSTLTIQRTQQEDSAVYLCASSLGLAVSYEQYFGPGTRLTVT.

The V and J genes are TRBV20-1 and TRBJ2-7; D is perhaps TRBD2 (5 bases). The CDR3 runs 13 residues. Trimming left V 2 bases short and J 2 bases short, with 10 bases between. Germline values: CDR1 DFQATT, CDR2 SNEGSKA (reference sequence). The CDR3 bases are TGCAGTGCTAGAACCGGGATCACCTACGAGCAGTACTTC. Amino acid sequence: CSARTGITYEQYF.

The chain carries TRBV9 and TRBJ2-5; TRBD2 matches at 10 bases. V dropped 4 bases and J dropped 0; count of bases not matched to a gene: 3. Germline CDR1 reads SGDLS; CDR2 reads YYNGEE. This CDR3 is 15 amino acids long. The CDR3 reads CASSNSGGDQETQYF. The CDR3 nucleotides are TGTGCCAGCAGCAACAGCGGGGGGGACCAAGAGACCCAGTACTTC.

The sample holds a few counts of this clone. The CDR3 DNA reads as TGCAGTGCTATAGGGCTCCGGGACACCGTGCGTGGCTACACCTTC. Its protein product is CSAIGLRDTVRGYTF. V gene TRBV20-1 combines with J gene TRBJ1-2, with D possibly TRBD1 on 6 matching bases. The CDR3 extends over 15 amino acids. The V end was cut by 4 bases, the J end by 7 bases, with 22 bases between. The germline V gene encodes CDR1 DFQATT and CDR2 SNEGSKA (reference sequence).

This clone was detected a few times. The chain uses TRBV28 and TRBJ2-7; TRBD2 aligns across 12 bases. J gave up 2 bases and V 6 bases, and 5 bases lay outside the gene matches. Germline-derived CDR1 and CDR2 are MDHEN and SYDVKM. This CDR3 is 15 amino acids long. The CDR3 loop reads CASSPLAGGTYEQYF. CDR3 in DNA: TGTGCCAGCAGCCCACTAGCGGGAGGAACCTACGAGCAGTACTTC.

The chain couples TRBV2 to TRBJ1-2, with D perhaps TRBD1 (6 bases). CDR3 length: 14 amino acids. Trimming removed 6 bases at V and 3 bases at J, with 14 bases between. CDR1 and CDR2 (germline): SNHLY, FYNNEI. CDR3 nucleotides: TGTGCCAGCAGAAAACTACAGGGATACTATGGCTACACCTTC. It yields the protein CASRKLQGYYGYTF.

This rearrangement joins TRBV6-2 or TRBV6-3 to TRBJ2-7, with D perhaps matching TRBD1 (5 bases). Trimming removed 4 bases from V and 5 bases from J, with 9 bases in between. Looked up from germline, CDR1 is MNHEY and CDR2 is SVGEGT. The CDR3 spans 12 residues. CDR3 sequence: CASSCKGNEQYF. The CDR3 coding sequence is TGTGCCAGCAGTTGCAAGGGGAACGAGCAGTACTTC.

There are many counts of this clone. V usage is TRBV4-1 and J usage is TRBJ2-1, with TRBD2 matching 15 bases. Germline V lookup: CDR1 MGHRA, CDR2 YSYEKL. The CDR3 is 16 residues long. V shed 8 bases and J 4 bases; nucleotides not matched to a gene: 6. CDR3 nucleotide sequence: TGCGCCAGCCTTGGACTAGCGGGGGGGCCATACAATGAGCAGTTCTTC. This gives the protein CASLGLAGGPYNEQFF.

A few counts support this clone. V and J are TRBV30 and TRBJ1-1, with D maybe TRBD1 (6 bases). Trimming shortened V by 4 bases and J by 5 bases, and 14 bases separated the two germline ends. The CDR3 has 13 residues. From germline, CDR1 is GTSNPN and CDR2 SVGIG (reference sequence). CDR3 in amino acids: CAWTRTVGTEAFF. The CDR3 DNA reads TGTGCCTGGACGAGGACAGTGGGGACTGAAGCTTTCTTT.

This clone turned up a few times. The rearrangement joins TRBV6-5 to TRBJ2-5; TRBD2 might be the D (6 bases). CDR1 is MNHEY, CDR2 SVGAGI, per germline. The CDR3 loop spans 14 amino acids. V gave up 6 bases and J gave up 7 bases, with 18 bases separating them. CDR3 residues: CASSLLGGLGTQYF. In DNA form, the CDR3 reads TGTGCCAGCAGCTTACTAGGAGGGCTGGGGACCCAGTACTTC.

This clone was observed many times. The same CDR3 can be traced to other DNA sequences in this sample. The V gene is TRBV28, the J gene TRBJ1-4, with 11 nucleotides matching TRBD1. This CDR3 is built from 15 residues. V dropped 3 bases and J dropped 3; count of bases not matched to a gene: 0. Germline assignment: CDR1 MDHEN and CDR2 SYDVKM. The CDR3 coding sequence is TGTGCCAGCAGTTTGGGACAGGGGGCTAATGAAAAACTGTTTTTT. Translating gives CASSLGQGANEKLFF.

This clone has at least ten counts. The chain joins TRBV25-1 to TRBJ1-2, with D possibly TRBD1 on 5 matching bases. The germline V and J ends were trimmed by 1 base and 4 bases, with 7 bases remaining between them. Germline V gene sequence: CDR1 MGHDK, CDR2 SYGVNS. The CDR3 sequence is 13 residues long. The CDR3 region has the DNA TGTGCCAGCAGTGAATGGGGCAGCTATGGCTACACCTTC. Translation gives CASSEWGSYGYTF.

V is TRBV5-1 and J is TRBJ1-2, with 7 nucleotides matching TRBD1. The CDR3 is 14 amino acids. J was trimmed by 6 bases and V by 3 bases; bases with no gene match: 8. CDR1 SGHRS and CDR2 YFSETQ come from the germline V gene. The CDR3 DNA is TGCGCCAGCAGCTCGGAGACAGGGTGGGATGGCTACACCTTC. It yields the protein CASSSETGWDGYTF.

This clone has just a few counts. The V call is TRBV28, the J call TRBJ2-7; D may correspond to TRBD1 or TRBD2 (5 bases each). Trimming removed 11 bases at V and 3 bases at J, with 23 bases between. CDR3 length: 15 residues. The germline V gene has CDR1 MDHEN and CDR2 SYDVKM. CDR3 sequence (DNA): TGTGCCTGCACCCACCCGGGACCGTGCCGCTACGAGCAGTACTTC. Amino acids: CACTHPGPCRYEQYF.

This sequence joins TRBV6-1 and TRBJ1-6; perhaps TRBD1 as D (5 bases). Germline-derived CDR1 and CDR2 are MNHNS and SASEGT. Trimming took off 7 bases at V and 5 bases at J, with 12 bases between the two ends. The length of the CDR3 is 14 residues. The CDR3 region is CASTLGTDNSPLHF. CDR3 DNA: TGTGCCAGCACCCTCGGGACCGATAATTCACCCCTCCACTTT.

The V call is TRBV20-1, the J call TRBJ2-7; no reliable D call. The CDR3 loop spans 12 amino acids. V dropped 1 base and J dropped 5 bases, with 9 bases sitting between them. Germline CDR1 DFQATT, CDR2 SNEGSKA (reference sequence). CDR3 coding DNA: TGCAGTGCTAGAGGGTTCGCGGACGAGCAGTACTTC. Amino acids: CSARGFADEQYF.

On this clone: Relative to the germline gene, one junction end is altered; a read error may explain this. The J gene is TRBJ2-5, the V gene TRBV11-2, with D possibly being TRBD1 (5 bases). CDR1 SGHAT and CDR2 FQNNGV come from the germline V gene. The CDR3 loop spans 18 amino acids. CDR3: CVSSLGAWALRAQETQYF. The CDR3 region has the DNA TGTGTCAGCAGCTTAGGGGCGTGGGCACTAAGGGCCCAAGAGACCCAGTACTTC.

This clone is deemed large. The chain recombines TRBV9 with TRBJ2-7; 10 bases are a match to TRBD1. The CDR3 has 12 amino acids. Germline lookup yields CDR1 SGDLS and CDR2 YYNGEE. After removal of 7 bases from V and 6 bases from J, the junction contained 4 bases not matched to a gene. The chain's CDR3 is CASGQGGSEQYF. CDR3 sequence (DNA): TGTGCCAGCGGACAGGGGGGGTCCGAGCAGTACTTC.

In regard to this clone: Other DNA variants within this sample encode the same CDR3. The CDR3 nucleotides are TGCAGTGCACAAGAGCACCTTAACACTGAAGCTTTCTTT. Its translation is CSAQEHLNTEAFF. The chain has TRBV20-1 and TRBJ1-1; D is unclear. The CDR3 has 13 residues. The germline V gene has CDR1 DFQATT and CDR2 SNEGSKA (reference sequence). Deletions cut 6 bases from V and 2 bases from J, with 13 bases between.

The rearrangement uses TRBV6-1 and TRBJ2-2; the D is unclear. Germline-derived CDR1 and CDR2 are MNHNS and SASEGT. CDR3 length equals 14 residues. The ends were cut back, 7 bases at V and 2 bases at J, with 11 bases in the middle. CDR3 amino acids: CASTAQLNTGELFF. CDR3 nucleotide sequence: TGTGCCAGCACTGCACAACTTAACACCGGGGAGCTGTTTTTT.

The rearrangement joins TRBV3-1 to TRBJ1-2; D gene ambiguous. V was trimmed by 1 base and J by 6 bases, leaving 12 bases between them. The CDR3 covers 14 residues. CDR1 and CDR2 (germline): LGHDT, YNNKEL (reference sequence). The CDR3 is CASSQGVARNGYTF. In DNA form, the CDR3 reads TGTGCCAGCAGCCAAGGAGTGGCTAGGAATGGCTACACCTTC.

V gene TRBV7-2 combines with J gene TRBJ1-5, with a weak D call TRBD1 (6 bases). V was trimmed by 0 bases and J by 7 bases, leaving 13 bases between them. Germline V gene data show CDR1 as SGHTA and CDR2 as FQGNSA. The CDR3 is 15 residues long. CDR3 residues: CASSLAKGVRQPQHF. CDR3 DNA sequence: TGTGCCAGCAGCTTAGCGAAGGGGGTCAGGCAGCCCCAGCATTTT.

The rearrangement links TRBV28 to TRBJ1-6; 7 bases are shared with TRBD1. Germline V gene sequence: CDR1 MDHEN, CDR2 SYDVKM. CDR3 length equals 15 residues. V lost 6 bases, J lost 7 bases, and 9 bases stayed unmatched. The CDR3, as DNA: TGTGCCAGCAGGGGGACAGAACCAACCAATTCACCCCTCCACTTT. Its protein product is CASRGTEPTNSPLHF.

The chain is built from TRBV7-9 and TRBJ1-1; D gene uncertain. Deletions cut 5 bases from V and 5 bases from J, with 18 bases between. This CDR3 has 15 amino acids. The germline CDR1 and CDR2 sequences are SEHNR and FQNEAQ (reference sequence). CDR3 region: CASSIQYNPGTEAFF. CDR3 DNA sequence: TGTGCCAGCAGCATCCAGTACAACCCGGGGACTGAAGCTTTCTTT. Full variable domain (missing parts from reference TRBV7-9 and TRBJ1-1): DTGVSQNPRHKITKRGQNVTFRCDPISEHNRLYWYRQTLGQGPEFLTYFQNEAQLEKSRLLSDRFSAERPKGSFSTLEIQRTEQGDSAMYLCASSIQYNPGTEAFFGQGTRLTVV.